Included here is one T cell receptor beta chain sequence, with context. The study drew participants aged about 18 to 89 years from under 30 US areas. The assay was immunoSEQ multiplex PCR, and TCRdb's table has in-frame clones only and misses some. This table holds approximately 390,000 clones, 70% to 90% found once. The CDR3 is 12 residues long. Per germline, CDR1 ENHRY and CDR2 SYGVKD. With 11 bases clipped from V and 4 bases from J, the junction kept 7 bases outside the gene matches. The data were taken from a study of blood T cell repertoires in COVID-19. Sample: PBMCs or T cells enriched from blood (not recorded which). This receptor was taken from a woman in her forties with acute COVID-19. The V call is TRBV10-3, the J call TRBJ1-2, with 7 nucleotides matching TRBD1. In DNA, the CDR3 is TGTGCCGCCGAGCAGGGGGGCTATGGCTACACCTTC. This encodes CAAEQGGYGYTF.